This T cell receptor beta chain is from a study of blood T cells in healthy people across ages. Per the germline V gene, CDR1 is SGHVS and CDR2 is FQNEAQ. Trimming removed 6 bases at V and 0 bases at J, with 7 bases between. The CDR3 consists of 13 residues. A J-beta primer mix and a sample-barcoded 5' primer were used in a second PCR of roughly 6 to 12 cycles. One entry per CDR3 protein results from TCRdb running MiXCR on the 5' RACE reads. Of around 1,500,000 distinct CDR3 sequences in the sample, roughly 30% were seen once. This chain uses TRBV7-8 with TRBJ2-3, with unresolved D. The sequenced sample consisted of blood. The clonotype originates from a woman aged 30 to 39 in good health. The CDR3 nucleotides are TGTGCCAGCAGGATCCTAAGCACAGATACGCAGTATTTT. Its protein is CASRILSTDTQYF.